This T cell receptor beta chain was sequenced for a study of blood T cell repertoires in COVID-19. For the study at large: The study drew acute and convalescent COVID-19 samples from the United States, Italy and Spain. Sources were T cells, B-cell-depleted T cells, or PBMCs; the material itself was cDNA or gDNA.

Study processing details: Researchers report that nucleated cell counts were estimated from reference gene primer amplification. Profiling relied on immunoSEQ multiplex PCR, and the TCRdb table lists in-frame clones only, not all of them. The V and J calls and the clone size are those of that table, but D and trimming were determined from the DNA. The sample consists of some 150,000 clones, around four fifths of them appearing once. In germline, CDR1 is SGHDN, CDR2 FVKESK. Trimming took off 1 base at V and 5 bases at J, with 9 bases between the two ends. The CDR3 loop spans 14 amino acids. This chain connects TRBV14 to TRBJ1-5, with a tentative D call TRBD1 (6 bases). The TCR sequence derives from a woman in her forties with active or convalescent COVID-19. Sequencing used peripheral blood. The CDR3 protein is CASSQAAGDQPQHF. CDR3 in DNA: TGTGCCAGCAGCCAAGCCGCAGGGGATCAGCCCCAGCATTTT.